This TCR beta chain was recorded in a study of circulating and synovial CD4+ cells in juvenile arthritis. On this clone itself: Its antigen is as yet unknown.

Study-wide results and limits: CPL versus bulk CD4 samples: T cell genome counts differed by at least an order of magnitude. Overlap with synovium rose as more T cells were sequenced. These repertoires were less diverse than bulk blood CD4 repertoires.

The repertoire was sequenced with immunoSEQ multiplex PCR; TCRdb's copy has only in-frame clones and lacks some. The profile shows about 32,000 clones, more than 90% of them singletons. This CDR3 is 22 amino acids long. The J segment lost 0 bases and the V segment lost 3 bases, leaving 21 bases of the junction unmatched. Per germline, CDR1 PRHDT and CDR2 FYEKMQ (reference sequence). The sequenced sample consisted of CD4+ T cells from blood. The chain is built from TRBV13 and TRBJ1-4, with 8 bases identical to TRBD1. This receptor was taken from a human donor with juvenile idiopathic arthritis. The CDR3 DNA sequence: TGTGCCAGCAGCTTCTCTTCTCGGTGGACAGGGCTTTTTAATGCAACTAATGAAAAACTGTTTTTT. Translated, it gives CASSFSSRWTGLFNATNEKLFF. The full variable domain, in which reference TRBV13 and TRBJ1-4 provide the parts outside the CDR3, is AAGVIQSPRHLIKEKRETATLKCYPIPRHDTVYWYQQGPGQDPQFLISFYEKMQSDKGSIPDRFSAQQFSDYHSELNMSSLELGDSALYFCASSFSSRWTGLFNATNEKLFFGSGTQLSVL.